The rows below give T cell receptor beta chains drawn from one sample of a study of T cell changes during pregnancy in multiple sclerosis. Repertoires were generated with immunoSEQ multiplex PCR, while TCRdb's copy carries only in-frame clones and drops some. The data show 25,000 to 30,000 clones, over 65% seen once. Sequenced here: CD8+ T cells from peripheral blood mononuclear cells, sampled after pregnancy. These TCRs come from a female donor with multiple sclerosis, enrolled in a pregnancy study. Each CDR3 is given with its conserved first and last residue. Each record gives: CDR3 DNA, CDR3 protein, D gene, J gene, CDR3 length, clone size, V gene. The D gene is left open where the match is weak. The listing skips clone size in some rows; elsewhere it reads once, few, many or a size class.

CDR3nt: TGTGCCAGCAGCTCCGCCCCCGGGACAGGGCCCTACGAGCAGTACTTC
CDR3aa: CASSSAPGTGPYEQYF
d_gene: TRBD1
j_gene: TRBJ2-7
len: 16
abundance: NA
v_gene: TRBV7-2

CDR3nt: TGCGCCAGCAGCCAGAATATCGGTCGGCGGGGGAATTCACCCCTCCACTTT
CDR3aa: CASSQNIGRRGNSPLHF
d_gene: NA
j_gene: TRBJ1-6
len: 17
abundance: NA
v_gene: TRBV4-3

CDR3nt: TGTGCCAGCAGCTTAACACACAGGGGGGACACTGAAGCTTTCTTT
CDR3aa: CASSLTHRGDTEAFF
d_gene: TRBD1
j_gene: TRBJ1-1
len: 15
abundance: NA
v_gene: TRBV7-3

CDR3nt: TGTGCCAGCAGCCCTCAGAACCAAGAGACCCAGTACTTC
CDR3aa: CASSPQNQETQYF
d_gene: NA
j_gene: TRBJ2-5
len: 13
abundance: NA
v_gene: TRBV13

CDR3nt: TGTGCCATCAGTGAGGAGGCGGCTGATACCGGGGACACTGAAGCTTTCTTT
CDR3aa: CAISEEAADTGDTEAFF
d_gene: NA
j_gene: TRBJ1-1
len: 17
abundance: NA
v_gene: TRBV10-3

CDR3nt: TGCGCCAGCAGCCTGGACAGGGGACAATACGAGCAGTACTTC
CDR3aa: CASSLDRGQYEQYF
d_gene: TRBD1
j_gene: TRBJ2-7
len: 14
abundance: NA
v_gene: TRBV5-1

CDR3nt: TGCGCCAGCAGTGATAGTCGTGGAGTGGGGAGCACTGAAGCTTTCTTT
CDR3aa: CASSDSRGVGSTEAFF
d_gene: NA
j_gene: TRBJ1-1
len: 16
abundance: NA
v_gene: TRBV10-1

CDR3nt: TGTGCCAGCGCATGGCCTGGGACAGGAGATTCACCCCTCCACTTT
CDR3aa: CASAWPGTGDSPLHF
d_gene: NA
j_gene: TRBJ1-6
len: 15
abundance: NA
v_gene: TRBV21-1

CDR3nt: TGTGCCAGCAACTTGGGGGGAAGCTCCTACAATGAGCAGTTCTTC
CDR3aa: CASNLGGSSYNEQFF
d_gene: NA
j_gene: TRBJ2-1
len: 15
abundance: NA
v_gene: TRBV9

CDR3nt: TGTGCCATCAGCCCCTTTGAGGGCACAGATCAGCCCCAGCATTTT
CDR3aa: CAISPFEGTDQPQHF
d_gene: NA
j_gene: TRBJ1-5
len: 15
abundance: NA
v_gene: TRBV10-3

CDR3nt: TGCGCCAGCAGCCAAGACAGCTCTGGGGCCAACGTCCTGACTTTC
CDR3aa: CASSQDSSGANVLTF
d_gene: NA
j_gene: TRBJ2-6
len: 15
abundance: NA
v_gene: TRBV4-1

CDR3nt: TGTGCCAGCAGTGGGACTAGCGGGGGGGATCGCACAGATACGCAGTATTTT
CDR3aa: CASSGTSGGDRTDTQYF
d_gene: TRBD2
j_gene: TRBJ2-3
len: 17
abundance: once
v_gene: TRBV2

CDR3nt: TGCGCCAGCAGTGACGCGGGGCCGCCAGGCTTAGGTGAAAAACTGTTTTTT
CDR3aa: CASSDAGPPGLGEKLFF
d_gene: NA
j_gene: TRBJ1-4
len: 17
abundance: NA
v_gene: TRBV10-2

CDR3nt: TGTGCCAGTAGTCCCCAGCCGGAGGACTATAGCAATCAGCCCCAGCATTTT
CDR3aa: CASSPQPEDYSNQPQHF
d_gene: NA
j_gene: TRBJ1-5
len: 17
abundance: once
v_gene: TRBV19

CDR3nt: TGCGCCAGCTCCCGGACAGGGAATGGCTACACCTTC
CDR3aa: CASSRTGNGYTF
d_gene: TRBD1
j_gene: TRBJ1-2
len: 12
abundance: NA
v_gene: TRBV4-3

CDR3nt: TGTGCCAGCAGCTTCCAGGCAGCGGGGGGGGTGGATACGCAGTATTTT
CDR3aa: CASSFQAAGGVDTQYF
d_gene: TRBD2
j_gene: TRBJ2-3
len: 16
abundance: NA
v_gene: TRBV7-3

CDR3nt: TGTGCCAGCAGCTTGGAAAGGGGCTTGGGCTACACCTTC
CDR3aa: CASSLERGLGYTF
d_gene: NA
j_gene: TRBJ1-2
len: 13
abundance: NA
v_gene: TRBV7-3

CDR3nt: TGTGCCAGCAGCCAAGTAGCACCAGGGGCACACTATGGCTACACCTTC
CDR3aa: CASSQVAPGAHYGYTF
d_gene: NA
j_gene: TRBJ1-2
len: 16
abundance: many
v_gene: TRBV4-2

CDR3nt: TGCGCCAGCACTCCAGCGGGAGGGGATAATTCACCCCTCCACTTT
CDR3aa: CASTPAGGDNSPLHF
d_gene: NA
j_gene: TRBJ1-6
len: 15
abundance: NA
v_gene: TRBV10-2

CDR3nt: TGTGCCTGGAGTGGGAGGTTTAGGGCCTACGAGCAGTACTTC
CDR3aa: CAWSGRFRAYEQYF
d_gene: NA
j_gene: TRBJ2-7
len: 14
abundance: NA
v_gene: TRBV30

CDR3nt: TGTGCCAGCAGCTTAGACGGTAGCTACCTCTCCTACGAGCAGTACTTC
CDR3aa: CASSLDGSYLSYEQYF
d_gene: NA
j_gene: TRBJ2-7
len: 16
abundance: NA
v_gene: TRBV7-2

CDR3nt: TGTGCCAGCAGTCTGGTGGGGGCCCCCGCCCGCACAGATACGCAGTATTTT
CDR3aa: CASSLVGAPARTDTQYF
d_gene: NA
j_gene: TRBJ2-3
len: 17
abundance: NA
v_gene: TRBV27

CDR3nt: TGTGCCAGCCTCTGGGGGTTGCTAGCGGTACCGGGGGACACCGGGGAGCTGTTTTTT
CDR3aa: CASLWGLLAVPGDTGELFF
d_gene: TRBD2
j_gene: TRBJ2-2
len: 19
abundance: once
v_gene: TRBV7-8

CDR3nt: TGTGCCAGCAGTCCCCGGGGACAGGGCGAAGCTTTCTTT
CDR3aa: CASSPRGQGEAFF
d_gene: TRBD1
j_gene: TRBJ1-1
len: 13
abundance: NA
v_gene: TRBV27

CDR3nt: TGTGCCTGGAGTTTGGGGACAGGGGGCCCTTTTAACACCGGGGAGCTGTTTTTT
CDR3aa: CAWSLGTGGPFNTGELFF
d_gene: TRBD1
j_gene: TRBJ2-2
len: 18
abundance: NA
v_gene: TRBV30

CDR3nt: TGTGCCAGCTCACCCGTAGGGGAGGTCTGGTTAACTGAAGCTTTCTTT
CDR3aa: CASSPVGEVWLTEAFF
d_gene: NA
j_gene: TRBJ1-1
len: 16
abundance: NA
v_gene: TRBV18

CDR3nt: TGCGCCAGCAGCCACCTCAGGGGGCTAAGGCAGCCCCAGCATTTT
CDR3aa: CASSHLRGLRQPQHF
d_gene: TRBD1
j_gene: TRBJ1-5
len: 15
abundance: NA
v_gene: TRBV4-1

CDR3nt: TGTGCCAGCAGTTACGCTCCGCGGGGGGCTGCAACAGATACGCAGTATTTT
CDR3aa: CASSYAPRGAATDTQYF
d_gene: TRBD2
j_gene: TRBJ2-3
len: 17
abundance: NA
v_gene: TRBV27

CDR3nt: TGCGCCAGCAGCCACAACGTGGACAGCGAGTATGGCTACACCTTC
CDR3aa: CASSHNVDSEYGYTF
d_gene: NA
j_gene: TRBJ1-2
len: 15
abundance: NA
v_gene: TRBV4-3

CDR3nt: TGTGCCATCAGTGATGAGGGGGGGACTAGCGGTTACCAAGAGACCCAGTACTTC
CDR3aa: CAISDEGGTSGYQETQYF
d_gene: TRBD2
j_gene: TRBJ2-5
len: 18
abundance: NA
v_gene: TRBV10-3

CDR3nt: TGTGCCATCACCTCTAGCCGGGACAGGGCGAATGGCTACACCTTC
CDR3aa: CAITSSRDRANGYTF
d_gene: TRBD1
j_gene: TRBJ1-2
len: 15
abundance: NA
v_gene: TRBV10-3

CDR3nt: TGTGCCAGCAGCCCAGACCTGATCACTAGCGACACCGGGGAGCTGTTTTTT
CDR3aa: CASSPDLITSDTGELFF
d_gene: TRBD2
j_gene: TRBJ2-2
len: 17
abundance: few
v_gene: TRBV9

CDR3nt: TGTGCCAGCACAGGGACAAGGAACACTGAAGCTTTCTTT
CDR3aa: CASTGTRNTEAFF
d_gene: NA
j_gene: TRBJ1-1
len: 13
abundance: NA
v_gene: TRBV28

CDR3nt: TGTGCCAGCAGTCCGGGTTACACTGAAGCTTTCTTT
CDR3aa: CASSPGYTEAFF
d_gene: NA
j_gene: TRBJ1-1
len: 12
abundance: NA
v_gene: TRBV28

CDR3nt: TGTGCCAGCAGCTTAGGGGTAGGACTCGGCTACACCTTC
CDR3aa: CASSLGVGLGYTF
d_gene: NA
j_gene: TRBJ1-2
len: 13
abundance: NA
v_gene: TRBV7-2

CDR3nt: TGTGCCAGCAGGAAGGGGACAGCAGATAATGAGCAGTTCTTC
CDR3aa: CASRKGTADNEQFF
d_gene: TRBD1
j_gene: TRBJ2-1
len: 14
abundance: NA
v_gene: TRBV28

CDR3nt: TGTGCCTGGAGCCTAGGGGCAGAATATGCCAACACCTTC
CDR3aa: CAWSLGAEYANTF
d_gene: NA
j_gene: TRBJ1-2
len: 13
abundance: NA
v_gene: TRBV30

CDR3nt: TGTGCCAGCAGTTACGCAGAGGAAGACGGAAACACCATATATTTT
CDR3aa: CASSYAEEDGNTIYF
d_gene: NA
j_gene: TRBJ1-3
len: 15
abundance: NA
v_gene: TRBV6-5

CDR3nt: TGCGCCAGCAGCCAAGATCCCGGGACAGGGGGCACTGAAGCTTTCTTT
CDR3aa: CASSQDPGTGGTEAFF
d_gene: TRBD1
j_gene: TRBJ1-1
len: 16
abundance: many
v_gene: TRBV4-3

CDR3nt: TGTGCCAGCAGTGAAAGTCTTGACACTGGCGATACGCAGTATTTT
CDR3aa: CASSESLDTGDTQYF
d_gene: NA
j_gene: TRBJ2-3
len: 15
abundance: many
v_gene: TRBV6-4

CDR3nt: TGCAGCGTTGCAGGGGGTGAGGCAAACGAGCAGTACTTC
CDR3aa: CSVAGGEANEQYF
d_gene: TRBD1
j_gene: TRBJ2-7
len: 13
abundance: NA
v_gene: TRBV29-1

CDR3nt: TGTGCCAGCAGCATCGCCCAGCGCCATAATTCACCCCTCCACTTT
CDR3aa: CASSIAQRHNSPLHF
d_gene: NA
j_gene: TRBJ1-6
len: 15
abundance: once
v_gene: TRBV21-1

CDR3nt: TGTGCCAGCAGCTTGTTCCTGACAGGCCAAGAGACCCAGTACTTC
CDR3aa: CASSLFLTGQETQYF
d_gene: NA
j_gene: TRBJ2-5
len: 15
abundance: medium-sized
v_gene: TRBV5-6

CDR3nt: TGTGCCAGCAGACGGACAGGGGGTAGCAATCAGCCCCAGCATTTT
CDR3aa: CASRRTGGSNQPQHF
d_gene: TRBD1
j_gene: TRBJ1-5
len: 15
abundance: few
v_gene: TRBV28

CDR3nt: TGTGCCAGCAGTGAAGCACACCTTTTGACAGGGATTTCCTACGAGCAGTACTTC
CDR3aa: CASSEAHLLTGISYEQYF
d_gene: TRBD1
j_gene: TRBJ2-7
len: 18
abundance: NA
v_gene: TRBV6-1

CDR3nt: TGTGCCAGCAGCTGGGGGGGCGCGGGCTGGGAGACCCAGTACTTC
CDR3aa: CASSWGGAGWETQYF
d_gene: NA
j_gene: TRBJ2-5
len: 15
abundance: NA
v_gene: TRBV5-4

CDR3nt: TGTGCCAGCAGGGGGAGGCCCCAGAACACTGAAGCTTTCTTT
CDR3aa: CASRGRPQNTEAFF
d_gene: NA
j_gene: TRBJ1-1
len: 14
abundance: NA
v_gene: TRBV28

CDR3nt: TGTGCCAGCAGCTACTCGACGGGGTGGGTGCAGTACTTC
CDR3aa: CASSYSTGWVQYF
d_gene: NA
j_gene: TRBJ2-7
len: 13
abundance: NA
v_gene: TRBV6-5

CDR3nt: TGTGCCAGCAGCTTGTCTTCGGTCAGGGGCCACTATGGCTACACCTTC
CDR3aa: CASSLSSVRGHYGYTF
d_gene: NA
j_gene: TRBJ1-2
len: 16
abundance: NA
v_gene: TRBV5-6

CDR3nt: TGTGCCAGCAGTGAAGAAGCGGGCGGTGAGCAGTTCTTC
CDR3aa: CASSEEAGGEQFF
d_gene: NA
j_gene: TRBJ2-1
len: 13
abundance: NA
v_gene: TRBV6-1

CDR3nt: TGTGCCAGCAGTTTATTAGGGGGGGCCTATGGCTACACCTTC
CDR3aa: CASSLLGGAYGYTF
d_gene: NA
j_gene: TRBJ1-2
len: 14
abundance: NA
v_gene: TRBV27

CDR3nt: TGTGCCAGTAGGACAGGGAGGGTCGAGCAGTACTTC
CDR3aa: CASRTGRVEQYF
d_gene: NA
j_gene: TRBJ2-7
len: 12
abundance: medium-sized
v_gene: TRBV2

CDR3nt: TGTGCCTGGAGGCCTGGGACAGGGGGCAACGAGCAGTACTTC
CDR3aa: CAWRPGTGGNEQYF
d_gene: TRBD1
j_gene: TRBJ2-7
len: 14
abundance: NA
v_gene: TRBV30

CDR3nt: TGTGCCAGCAGCCGGGACACCGAAAATTCACCCCTCCACTTT
CDR3aa: CASSRDTENSPLHF
d_gene: NA
j_gene: TRBJ1-6
len: 14
abundance: NA
v_gene: TRBV6-1

CDR3nt: TGTGCCAGTAGTATAGATATCGAGGTAGCGGCTACCTACAATGAGCAGTTCTTC
CDR3aa: CASSIDIEVAATYNEQFF
d_gene: NA
j_gene: TRBJ2-1
len: 18
abundance: NA
v_gene: TRBV19